The 8 T cell receptor beta chains listed next were all sequenced from one sample in a study of control samples from healthy donors and cancer patients. The repertoire was sequenced with immunoSEQ multiplex PCR; TCRdb's copy has only in-frame clones and lacks some. The table lists 95,000 to 130,000 clones, about 94% of them singletons. The specimen sequenced was blood. These receptors all stem from a man in his thirties or forties in good health.

The chain carries TRBV9 and TRBJ2-3; D is possibly TRBD1 or TRBD2 (6 bases each). V was trimmed by 0 bases and J by 5 bases, leaving 16 bases between them. This CDR3 is 16 amino acids long. The germline gives CDR1 SGDLS, CDR2 YYNGEE. Here the CDR3 reads CASSVDALGGQDTQYF. CDR3 in DNA: TGTGCCAGCAGCGTAGACGCCCTAGGGGGGCAAGATACGCAGTATTTT.

The chain employs TRBV7-6 and TRBJ1-3; a possible D gene is TRBD1 (6 bases). The CDR3 runs 15 residues. V was pared by 1 base and J by 3 bases, with 10 bases between. CDR1 and CDR2 (germline): SGHVS, FNYEAQ. For the CDR3, the DNA is TGTGCCAGCAGCTTAGAGCCAGGGGATGGAAACACCATATATTTT. Translating gives CASSLEPGDGNTIYF.

The chain is built from TRBV30 and TRBJ2-3; possible D gene TRBD2, 6 bases. Germline values: CDR1 GTSNPN, CDR2 SVGIG (reference sequence). V lost 5 bases and J lost 2, with 20 bases in between. The length of the CDR3 is 16 residues. The CDR3 is CAWRTTWADSTDTQYF. The CDR3 region has the DNA TGTGCCTGGCGGACTACTTGGGCTGACTCCACAGATACGCAGTATTTT.

This clone came up once. The V and J genes are TRBV6-2 or TRBV6-3 and TRBJ2-1; 11 nucleotides agree with TRBD2. V shed 6 bases, J shed 6 bases, and the junction held 13 bases outside the gene matches. Germline values: CDR1 MNHEY, CDR2 SVGEGT. This CDR3 is built from 17 residues. The CDR3 DNA sequence: TGTGCCAGCAGCCCTACCCCACTAGCGGGGGTCTCCAATGAGCAGTTCTTC. Translation: CASSPTPLAGVSNEQFF.

V is TRBV19 and J is TRBJ1-1; tentative D call: TRBD1 (6 bases). The V and J ends lost 6 bases and 3 bases respectively, with 11 bases between them. Germline CDR1 is LNHDA and CDR2 is SQIVND (reference sequence). The CDR3 covers 13 residues. The CDR3 sequence: CASSLEGDTEAFF. The CDR3 DNA reads as TGTGCCAGTAGCCTCGAGGGGGACACTGAAGCTTTCTTT.

The chain couples TRBV12-3 or TRBV12-4 to TRBJ2-2; D ambiguous. The CDR3 is made up of 13 amino acids. Trimming took off 6 bases at V and 4 bases at J, with 9 bases between the two ends. Here the CDR3 reads CASSLQTTGELFF. The CDR3 DNA follows: TGTGCCAGCAGCCTACAGACCACCGGGGAGCTGTTTTTT.

V gene TRBV2 combines with J gene TRBJ2-3; 9 bases agree with TRBD2. The germline V gene encodes CDR1 SNHLY and CDR2 FYNNEI. The junction had 15 bases not matched to a gene; V was cut back by 6 bases and J by 2 bases. The CDR3 extends over 18 amino acids. DNA for the CDR3: TGTGCCAGCAGGGGCCCAGTCCCCGAGCGGGGGGTCACAGATACGCAGTATTTT. This gives the protein CASRGPVPERGVTDTQYF.

This clone was observed once. The V call is TRBV5-1, the J call TRBJ2-5, with D perhaps matching TRBD2 (6 bases). The CDR3 contains 16 residues. The germline V gene has CDR1 SGHRS and CDR2 YFSETQ. V lost 5 bases and J 0 bases, leaving 17 bases between the germline ends. This chain's CDR3 is CASSSSRWGDQETQYF. The DNA of the CDR3 is TGCGCCAGCAGTTCCTCGAGGTGGGGGGACCAAGAGACCCAGTACTTC.